Below are 14 T cell receptor beta chains sequenced from a single sample in a study of blood T cell repertoires in COVID-19 (dated by TCRdb to 2018 to 2021). Library construction relied on the immunoSEQ multiplex PCR assay. TCRdb carries this immuneACCESS record with in-frame sequences only. Its versions omit some clonotypes, under half of them owing to an unresolved V gene in the studies checked, with the rest unexplained. The sample yields about 170,000 clones; more than 65% were counted once. Clones ranked in the top ten supply about 2.7% of the sample. Material: peripheral blood. Source of these receptors: a human donor with acute or convalescent COVID-19. The donor label of this sample is uncertain.

The chain carries TRBV29-1 and TRBJ1-1, with D perhaps matching TRBD1 (5 bases). The CDR3 consists of 14 residues. Germline V gene lookup returns CDR1 SQVTM and CDR2 ANQGSEA. Trimming left V 7 bases short and J 1 base short, with 16 bases between. The CDR3 here is CSAREGSGNTEAFF. CDR3 DNA: TGCAGCGCTAGGGAGGGGTCAGGGAACACTGAAGCTTTCTTT.

The J gene is TRBJ1-1, the V gene TRBV25-1; no definite D call. Germline V CDR1 and CDR2: MGHDK, SYGVNS. There are 13 residues in the CDR3. Deletions cut 6 bases from V and 0 bases from J, with 8 bases between. The CDR3 DNA is TGTGCCAGCAGCCAAACAGTGAACACTGAAGCTTTCTTT. Protein product: CASSQTVNTEAFF.

V and J are TRBV30 and TRBJ1-4, with D hard to call. V was pared by 5 bases and J by 10 bases, with 20 bases between. Germline CDR1 GTSNPN, CDR2 SVGIG (reference sequence). The CDR3 runs 14 residues. The DNA of the CDR3 is TGTGCCTGGGACCGTGACGGGTATGGTGGAAAACTGTTTTTT. Amino acid sequence: CAWDRDGYGGKLFF.

The chain uses TRBV25-1 and TRBJ2-1, with 7 bases matching TRBD1. CDR1 is MGHDK and CDR2 is SYGVNS in the germline V gene. The CDR3 is 12 residues long. The V and J ends lost 7 bases and 6 bases, in that order; junction bases with no gene match: 3. The CDR3 spells CASKGQFNEQFF. The CDR3 DNA sequence: TGTGCCAGCAAGGGACAGTTCAATGAGCAGTTCTTC.

This clone was recorded once. The chain links TRBV7-9 to TRBJ2-5; D might be TRBD1 (5 bases). Germline CDR1 reads SEHNR; CDR2 reads FQNEAQ (reference sequence). V shed 5 bases and J shed 1 base, with 11 bases lying between them. The CDR3 runs to 14 residues. This CDR3 reads CASSRPGPQETQYF. For the CDR3, the DNA is TGTGCCAGCAGCCGCCCAGGGCCCCAAGAGACCCAGTACTTC. Complete variable domain (other parts from reference TRBV7-9 and TRBJ2-5): DTGVSQNPRHKITKRGQNVTFRCDPISEHNRLYWYRQTLGQGPEFLTYFQNEAQLEKSRLLSDRFSAERPKGSFSTLEIQRTEQGDSAMYLCASSRPGPQETQYFGPGTRLLVL.

The V call is TRBV6-6, the J call TRBJ1-2; D uncertain. V was shortened by 4 bases and J by 0 bases, with 9 bases between the two germline ends. Germline V gives CDR1 MNHNY, CDR2 SVGAGI (reference sequence). CDR3 length: 14 residues. CDR3 amino acids: CASSSPGSNYGYTF. The CDR3 DNA is TGTGCCAGCAGTTCCCCGGGGTCTAACTATGGCTACACCTTC.

This clone was recorded a few times. The gene calls are TRBV27 and TRBJ1-2; D gene unclear. V lost 6 bases and J 6 bases, leaving 23 bases between the germline ends. Germline values: CDR1 MNHEY, CDR2 SMNVEV (reference sequence). This CDR3 has 16 amino acids. The CDR3 nucleotides read TGTGCCAGCAGCCCCCTTAGGCCTGGCGGTTGGAATGGCTACACCTTC. Amino acid sequence: CASSPLRPGGWNGYTF.

V usage is TRBV4-1 and J usage is TRBJ2-3; TRBD2 aligns across 7 bases. V lost 6 bases, J lost 0 bases, and 9 bases stayed unmatched. The CDR3 loop spans 16 amino acids. Per the germline V gene, CDR1 is MGHRA and CDR2 is YSYEKL. CDR3 DNA: TGCGCCAGCAGGAGACTTGGGGGAGGGAGCACAGATACGCAGTATTTT. Encoded protein: CASRRLGGGSTDTQYF.

The V call is TRBV18, the J call TRBJ1-3; D remains ambiguous. There are 14 residues in the CDR3. The V end was cut by 6 bases, the J end by 4 bases, with 13 bases between. Germline CDR1 KGHSH, CDR2 LQKENI. The CDR3 protein is CASSPAGWGNTIYF. The CDR3 nucleotides are TGTGCCAGCTCCCCCGCGGGGTGGGGAAACACCATATATTTT.

The V call is TRBV2, the J call TRBJ2-7; 7 bases match TRBD2. The germline V gene has CDR1 SNHLY and CDR2 FYNNEI. V was clipped by 4 bases and J by 2 bases; unmatched bases: 5. This CDR3 has 14 amino acids. CDR3 DNA: TGTGCCAGCAGTGTCCGCGGGGGACCCTACGAGCAGTACTTC. This sequence encodes CASSVRGGPYEQYF.

CDR3 protein: CASRLGGAGTQYF. In nucleotides, the CDR3 is TGTGCCAGCCGACTCGGGGGTGCGGGTACGCAGTATTTT. The chain recombines TRBV14 with TRBJ2-3; possible D gene TRBD2, 6 bases. V lost 8 bases to trimming and J lost 8 bases, with 17 bases between them. CDR3 length equals 13 residues. Germline loops: CDR1 SGHDN, CDR2 FVKESK.

The chain has TRBV5-1 and TRBJ2-5, with 12 bases aligning to TRBD1. J was trimmed by 4 bases and V by 4 bases; bases with no gene match: 2. The CDR3 loop spans 14 amino acids. Germline CDR1 reads SGHRS; CDR2 reads YFSETQ. The CDR3 nucleotides read TGCGCCAGCAGCGGGACAGGGGGCTTAGAGACCCAGTACTTC. Translating gives CASSGTGGLETQYF.

The rearrangement joins TRBV7-3 to TRBJ2-1; 8 bases map to TRBD1. Losses at the gene ends were 5 bases for V and 5 bases for J; bases not matched to a gene: 8. There are 15 residues in the CDR3. Germline loops: CDR1 SGHTA, CDR2 FQGTGA. CDR3 sequence (DNA): TGTGCCAGCAGCCCCGACAGGGGAGGTCACAATGAGCAGTTCTTC. Protein: CASSPDRGGHNEQFF. Complete variable domain (other parts from reference TRBV7-3 and TRBJ2-1): GAGVSQTPSNKVTEKGKYVELRCDPISGHTALYWYRQSLGQGPEFLIYFQGTGAADDSGLPNDRFFAVRPEGSVSTLKIQRTERGDSAVYLCASSPDRGGHNEQFFGPGTRLTVL.

The chain carries TRBV11-3 and TRBJ2-3; D not resolved. Germline values: CDR1 SGHNT, CDR2 YENEEA. Trimming took 5 bases from V and 2 from J, leaving 5 bases between them. This CDR3 comprises 12 residues. CDR3 sequence reads: CASSPPTDTQYF. The CDR3 nucleotides read TGTGCCAGCAGCCCTCCCACAGATACGCAGTATTTT.